This T cell receptor (beta chain) was profiled in a study of cytomegalovirus exposure and HLA in healthy donors. Whole-study context: Researchers found that roughly 81% of fewer than 450 genotyped donors fell within the Caucasian-associated ancestry cluster.

PCR employed 60 Vbeta and 13 Jbeta primers. Sequencing was performed with immunoSEQ multiplex PCR; in TCRdb, only in-frame clones are kept and a portion is missing. The sample shows around 180,000 clones, more than 70% of them seen only once. For this clone: Antigen unknown.

General study points: Researchers catalogued over 150 TCR beta chains as cytomegalovirus-associated. Specificity of a few CMV-associated chains for CMV antigens was verified in vitro. Across donors, most TCRs were seen rarely, yet some public ones were widespread.

The CDR3 consists of 15 residues. The germline CDR1 and CDR2 sequences are LGHNA and YSLEER. V dropped 3 bases and J dropped 1 base, with 13 bases sitting between them. The material sequenced was PBMCs. This chain joins TRBV4-3 and TRBJ2-7; D might be TRBD1 (7 bases). The TCR comes from a boy between 10 and 17 years old in good health and CMV-seronegative. The DNA of the CDR3 is TGCGCCAGCAGCCAGCGGGACAGAATTTCCTACGAGCAGTACTTC. It translates to CASSQRDRISYEQYF.